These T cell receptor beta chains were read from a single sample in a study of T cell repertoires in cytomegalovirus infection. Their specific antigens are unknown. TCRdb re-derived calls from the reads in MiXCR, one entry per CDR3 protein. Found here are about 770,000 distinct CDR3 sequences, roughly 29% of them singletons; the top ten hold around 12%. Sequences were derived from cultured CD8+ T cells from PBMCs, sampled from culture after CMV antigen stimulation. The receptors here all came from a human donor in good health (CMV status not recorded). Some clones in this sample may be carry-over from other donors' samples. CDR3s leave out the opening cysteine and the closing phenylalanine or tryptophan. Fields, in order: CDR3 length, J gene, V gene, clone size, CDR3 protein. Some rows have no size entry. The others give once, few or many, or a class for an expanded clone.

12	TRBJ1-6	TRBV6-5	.	ASSTGQSLMPHH
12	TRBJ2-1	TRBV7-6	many	ASSHGTAYNEQF
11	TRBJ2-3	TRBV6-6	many	ASSYVGTDTQY
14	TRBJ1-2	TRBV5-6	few	ASSLRGVGLNYGYT
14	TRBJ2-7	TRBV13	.	ASSPLGRTPRYEQY
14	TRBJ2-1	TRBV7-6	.	ASSLGSGGADNEQF
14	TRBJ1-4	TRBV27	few	ASRMTQIPTNEKLF
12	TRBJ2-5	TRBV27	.	ASTPRYRQETQY
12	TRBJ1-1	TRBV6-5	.	ASSTGTGLEEAF
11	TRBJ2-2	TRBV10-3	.	AMLGTYTGELF
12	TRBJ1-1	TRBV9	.	ASSGGQTNTEAF
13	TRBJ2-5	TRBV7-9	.	ASSLATTYQETQY
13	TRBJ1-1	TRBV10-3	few	ASCCRDMKNTEAF
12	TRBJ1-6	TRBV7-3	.	ASRIGTGDSPLH
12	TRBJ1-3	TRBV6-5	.	ATGQGVGGNTIY
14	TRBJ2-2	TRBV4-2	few	ASSPRVDREAGELF
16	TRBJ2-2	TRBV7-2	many	ASSLRAGTRRYVGELF
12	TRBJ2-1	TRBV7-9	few	ASSLAGGSDEQF
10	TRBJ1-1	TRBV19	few	ASSMLNTEAF
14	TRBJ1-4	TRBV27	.	ASSAIPGTGNEKLF
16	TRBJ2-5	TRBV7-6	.	ASSFYPRVAGVQETQY
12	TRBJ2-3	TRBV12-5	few	ASAPDSVTDTQY
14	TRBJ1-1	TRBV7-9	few	ASSLARNRQHTEAF
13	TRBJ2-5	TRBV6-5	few	ASSYSTPTPETQY
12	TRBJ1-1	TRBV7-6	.	ASSFWGGNTEAL
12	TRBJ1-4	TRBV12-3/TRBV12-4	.	ASRQSTTNEKLF
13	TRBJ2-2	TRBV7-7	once	ASSPSVENTGELF
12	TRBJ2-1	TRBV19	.	ASRDRAKYNEQF
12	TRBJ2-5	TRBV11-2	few	ASSLLQTQETQY
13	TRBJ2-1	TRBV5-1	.	ASSTGTESYNKQF
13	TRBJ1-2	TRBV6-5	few	ASSYPSGEGYGYT
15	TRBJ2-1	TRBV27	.	ASIDLMRDRGKNEQF
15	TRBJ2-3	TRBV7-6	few	ASSFFGGGASTDTQY
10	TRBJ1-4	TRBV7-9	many	ATKDRNEKLF
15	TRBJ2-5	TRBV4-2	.	ASSQDWGRIGQETQY
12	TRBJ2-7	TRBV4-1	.	ASSQDPMADEQY
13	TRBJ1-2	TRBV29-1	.	SVEDHRGHRLGYT
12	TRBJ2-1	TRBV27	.	ASSLYPGGNEQF
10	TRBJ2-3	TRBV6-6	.	AILPADRAQY
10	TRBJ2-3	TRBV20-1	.	SARAPGGTQY
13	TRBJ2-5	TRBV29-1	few	SVAGRSGQQETQY
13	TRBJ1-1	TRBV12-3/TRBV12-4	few	ASSARLWRNTEAF
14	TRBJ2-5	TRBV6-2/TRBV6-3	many	ASTLLPPGTGETQY
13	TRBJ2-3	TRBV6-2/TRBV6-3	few	ASTPGLAGIDTQY
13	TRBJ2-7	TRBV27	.	ASSLSGAGGYEQY
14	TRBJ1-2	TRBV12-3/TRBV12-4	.	ASSKTGTPGLYGYT
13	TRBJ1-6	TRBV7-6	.	ASSLQTGEPSPLH
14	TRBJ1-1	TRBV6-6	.	ASSYVRGYGGTEAF
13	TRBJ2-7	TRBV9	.	ASSEGGGKTREQY
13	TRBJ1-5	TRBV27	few	ASSSGQGKDQPQH
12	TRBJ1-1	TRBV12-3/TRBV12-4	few	ASSYGTGVTEAF
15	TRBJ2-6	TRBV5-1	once	ATKREVLRSGANVLT
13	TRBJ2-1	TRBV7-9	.	ASTPPGGARNEQF
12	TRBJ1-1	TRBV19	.	ASSMGIHNTEAF